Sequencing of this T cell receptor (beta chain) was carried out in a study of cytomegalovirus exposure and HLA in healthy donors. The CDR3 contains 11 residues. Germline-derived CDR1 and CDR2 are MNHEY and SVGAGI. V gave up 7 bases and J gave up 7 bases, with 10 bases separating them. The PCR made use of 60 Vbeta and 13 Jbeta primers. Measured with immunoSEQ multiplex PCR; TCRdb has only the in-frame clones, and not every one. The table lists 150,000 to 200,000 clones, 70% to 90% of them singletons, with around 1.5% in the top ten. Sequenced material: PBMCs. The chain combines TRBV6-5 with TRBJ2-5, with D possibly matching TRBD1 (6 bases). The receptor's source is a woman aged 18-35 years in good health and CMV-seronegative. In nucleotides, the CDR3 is TGTGCCAGCAAAGGACAGTTGACCCAGTACTTC. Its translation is CASKGQLTQYF.